This T cell receptor beta chain was obtained from a study of T cells in Graves' hyperthyroidism and ophthalmopathy. Study-wide background: Peripheral blood sampling occurred at initial diagnosis, before any treatment. Study-level findings and limits: Expanded thyroid clonotypes (above 0.001) were mostly also found in blood.

This clonotype was seen many times. Its target is not known. There are 15 residues in the CDR3. V was trimmed by 3 bases and J by 0 bases, leaving 6 bases between them. Amplification targeted TCR beta CDR3 regions from RNA transcripts. TCR CDR3 underwent first-round RT-PCR with the HTBI primer set. TCRdb reprocessed the multiplex PCR reads via MiXCR and lists one record per CDR3 protein. Here the sample spans nearly 250,000 distinct CDR3 sequences, approximately 23% being singletons. Fresh 10 ml peripheral blood yielded PBMCs. The sequence derives from a woman between 40 and 50 years old with Graves' ophthalmopathy. The chain carries TRBV12-3 or TRBV12-4 and TRBJ2-6, with D hard to call. Sequencing was carried out using blood. CDR3 bases: TGTGCCAGCAGTTTGAAGGTCTCTGGGGCCAACGTCCTGACTTTC. Its translation: CASSLKVSGANVLTF.